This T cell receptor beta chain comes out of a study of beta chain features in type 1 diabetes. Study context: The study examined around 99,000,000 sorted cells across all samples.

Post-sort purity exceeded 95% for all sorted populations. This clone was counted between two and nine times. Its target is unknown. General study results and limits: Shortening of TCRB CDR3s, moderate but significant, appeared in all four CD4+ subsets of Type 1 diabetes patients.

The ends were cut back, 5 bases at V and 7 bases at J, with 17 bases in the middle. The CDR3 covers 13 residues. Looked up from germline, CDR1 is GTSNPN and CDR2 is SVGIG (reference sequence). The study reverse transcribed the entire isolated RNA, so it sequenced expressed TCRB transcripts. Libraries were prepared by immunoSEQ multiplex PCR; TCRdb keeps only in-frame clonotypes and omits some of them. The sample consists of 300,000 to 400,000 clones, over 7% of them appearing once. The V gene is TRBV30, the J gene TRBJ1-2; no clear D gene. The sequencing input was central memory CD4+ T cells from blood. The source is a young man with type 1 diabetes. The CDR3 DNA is TGTGCCTGGTCCGACCGGGATAGGCGTGGCTACACCTTC. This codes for CAWSDRDRRGYTF.